This TCR beta chain was profiled in a study of beta chain features in type 1 diabetes. About the study: Analysis included roughly 100 million sorted cells drawn from all samples. Overall study results and limits: Shorter templates may be favored by PCR, equally so in patients and controls.

Sequenced material consisted of expressed TCRB transcripts (all of the isolated RNA was reverse transcribed). The table came from immunoSEQ multiplex PCR; TCRdb's copy has only in-frame clones and leaves some out. The data hold a few hundred thousand clones, with approximately 15% observed a single time. As regards this clone: Its target is unknown.

The CDR3 runs to 14 residues. Germline V gene sequence: CDR1 GTSNPN, CDR2 SVGIG (reference sequence). Losses at the gene ends were 2 bases for V and 1 base for J; bases not matched to a gene: 2. The material sequenced was naive CD4+ T cells from blood. The chain combines TRBV30 with TRBJ2-7, with TRBD1 identical over 10 bases. The receptor comes from a young woman in good health. CDR3 residues: CAWSTGQGSYEQYF. For the CDR3, the DNA is TGTGCCTGGAGTACGGGACAGGGGTCCTACGAGCAGTACTTC.